Sequencing of this T cell receptor beta chain was carried out in a study of CD8+CD57+ T cells in acquired aplastic anemia. Both TCR beta VDJ combination and CDR3 sequence profiling were carried out. Genomic DNA was the template for this profiling. TCRdb processed the reads anew with MiXCR; each CDR3 protein has one entry. The data contain roughly 200,000 distinct CDR3 sequences, about 62% of them singletons. Patients chosen for sequencing had shown CD8+CD57+ cell expansion by flow cytometry. Germline assignment: CDR1 SGHNT and CDR2 YENEEA. The CDR3 length is 14 residues. The V gene end was trimmed by 6 bases and the J gene end by 3 bases; junction bases not matched to a gene: 8.

V and J are TRBV11-3 and TRBJ2-7; 7 nucleotides line up with TRBD1. The sample was sorted CD4+, CD8+, or CD8+CD57+ T cells (not recorded which) from PBMCs. The receptor's source is a human donor with aplastic anemia. The CDR3 protein is CASSRSGTVYEQYF. The CDR3 DNA sequence: TGTGCCAGCAGTCGCTCCGGGACAGTCTACGAGCAGTACTTC.